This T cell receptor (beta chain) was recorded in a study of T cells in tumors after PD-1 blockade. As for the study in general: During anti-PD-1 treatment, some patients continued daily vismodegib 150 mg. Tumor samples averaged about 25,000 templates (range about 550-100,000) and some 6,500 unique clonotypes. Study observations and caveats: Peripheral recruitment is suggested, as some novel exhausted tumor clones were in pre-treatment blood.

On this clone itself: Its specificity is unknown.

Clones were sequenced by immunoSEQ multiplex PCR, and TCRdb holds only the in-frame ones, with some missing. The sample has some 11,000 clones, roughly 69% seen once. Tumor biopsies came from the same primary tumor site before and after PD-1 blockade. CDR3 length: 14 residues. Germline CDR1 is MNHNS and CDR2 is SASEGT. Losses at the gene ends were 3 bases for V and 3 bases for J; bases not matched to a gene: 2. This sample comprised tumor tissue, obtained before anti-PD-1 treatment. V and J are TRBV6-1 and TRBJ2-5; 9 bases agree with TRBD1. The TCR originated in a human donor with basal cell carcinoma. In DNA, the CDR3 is TGTGCCAGCAGTGAGACAGGGGGGGAAGAGACCCAGTACTTC. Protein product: CASSETGGEETQYF.